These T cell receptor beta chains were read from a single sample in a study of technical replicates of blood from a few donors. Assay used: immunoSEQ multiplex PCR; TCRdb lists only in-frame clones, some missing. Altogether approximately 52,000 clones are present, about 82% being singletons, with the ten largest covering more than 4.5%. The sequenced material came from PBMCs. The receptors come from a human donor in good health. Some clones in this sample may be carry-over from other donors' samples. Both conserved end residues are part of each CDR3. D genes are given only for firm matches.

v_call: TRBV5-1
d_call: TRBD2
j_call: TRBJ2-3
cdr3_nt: TGCGCCAGCAGCTCCTTCAGGACTAGCGGGAGGGCCAGCACAGATACGCAGTATTTT
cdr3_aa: CASSSFRTSGRASTDTQYF

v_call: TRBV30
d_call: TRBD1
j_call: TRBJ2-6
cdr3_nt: TGTGCCTGGAGGGTGCGGGACAGGTTCCCGGCTGGGGCCAACGTCCTGACTTTC
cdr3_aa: CAWRVRDRFPAGANVLTF

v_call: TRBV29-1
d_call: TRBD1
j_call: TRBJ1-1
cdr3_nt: TGCAGCGTTGCGGGACAGAGCGGCGGTATGAACACTGAAGCTTTCTTT
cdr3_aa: CSVAGQSGGMNTEAFF

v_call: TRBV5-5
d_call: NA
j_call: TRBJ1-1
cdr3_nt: TGTGCCAGCAGCGCACGAAGTGGGGGGGTGAACACTGAAGCTTTCTTT
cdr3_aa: CASSARSGGVNTEAFF

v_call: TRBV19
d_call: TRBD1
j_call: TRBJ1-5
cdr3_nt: TGTGCCAGTAGTCGACAGGGGTTGCATCAGCCCCAGCATTTT
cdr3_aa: CASSRQGLHQPQHF

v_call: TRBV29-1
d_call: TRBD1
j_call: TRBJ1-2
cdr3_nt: TGCAGCGTTGAAGATGCCCGGACAGGGGGTCTTATTACCGGTGGCTACACCTTC
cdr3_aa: CSVEDARTGGLITGGYTF

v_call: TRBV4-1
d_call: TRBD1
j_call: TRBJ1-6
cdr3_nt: TGCGCCAGCAGCCTGGAACCCGACAGGGCGGGTTCACCCCTCCACTTT
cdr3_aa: CASSLEPDRAGSPLHF

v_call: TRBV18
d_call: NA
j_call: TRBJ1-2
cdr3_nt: TGTGCCAGCTCACCGTCCCGGGGGGACTATGGCTACACCTTC
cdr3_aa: CASSPSRGDYGYTF

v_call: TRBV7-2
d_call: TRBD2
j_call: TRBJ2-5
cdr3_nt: TGTGCCAGCAGCCCCCAGCGGGAGGGTAAGGAGACCCAGTACTTC
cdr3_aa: CASSPQREGKETQYF

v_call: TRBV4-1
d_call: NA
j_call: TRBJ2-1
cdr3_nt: TGCGCCAGCAGCCATGGACTTTTCAATGAGCAGTTCTTC
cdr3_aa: CASSHGLFNEQFF

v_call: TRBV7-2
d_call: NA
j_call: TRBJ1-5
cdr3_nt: TGTGCCAGCAGCTTAGCTCGGAGCTCCAATCAGCCCCAGCATTTT
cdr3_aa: CASSLARSSNQPQHF

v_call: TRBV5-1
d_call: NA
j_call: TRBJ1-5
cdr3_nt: TGCGCCAGCAGCGAGGGCACAAGCAATCAGCCCCAGCATTTT
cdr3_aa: CASSEGTSNQPQHF

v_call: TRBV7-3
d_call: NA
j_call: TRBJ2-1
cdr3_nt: TGTGCCAGCAGCTTTAGTCACAATGAGCAGTTCTTC
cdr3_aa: CASSFSHNEQFF

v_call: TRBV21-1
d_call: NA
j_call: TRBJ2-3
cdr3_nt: TGTGCCAGCAGCCAAAACGATGGGACAGCTAGCACAGATACGCAGTATTTT
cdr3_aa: CASSQNDGTASTDTQYF

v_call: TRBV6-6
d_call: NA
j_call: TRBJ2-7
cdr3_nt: TGTGCCAGCAGTCCCGGACTGGGATTCTCCTACGAGCAGTACTTC
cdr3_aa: CASSPGLGFSYEQYF

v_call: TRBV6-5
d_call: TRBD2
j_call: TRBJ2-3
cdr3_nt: TGTGCCAGCACCAAAGGCCGCGGGGGTCTGAATACGCAGTATTTT
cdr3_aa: CASTKGRGGLNTQYF

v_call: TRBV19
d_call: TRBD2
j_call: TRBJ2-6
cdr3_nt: TGTGCCAGTAGGGGGGGGAGTTTCACCACTGGGGCCAACGTCCTGACTTTC
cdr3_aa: CASRGGSFTTGANVLTF

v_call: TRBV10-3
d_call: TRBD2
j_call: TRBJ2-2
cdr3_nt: TGTGCCATCAGCAGTAGTGAAGGGCTAGCGGGAGGAGGGGAGCTGTTTTTT
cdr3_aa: CAISSSEGLAGGGELFF

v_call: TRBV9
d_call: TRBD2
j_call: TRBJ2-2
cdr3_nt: TGTGCCAGCAGCCCTCAGAGCGGGAGTAACACCGGGGAGCTGTTTTTT
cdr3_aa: CASSPQSGSNTGELFF

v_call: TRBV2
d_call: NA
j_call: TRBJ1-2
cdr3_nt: TGTGCCAGCAGTGCAGTCAGGTGGAACTATGGCTACACCTTC
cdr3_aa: CASSAVRWNYGYTF

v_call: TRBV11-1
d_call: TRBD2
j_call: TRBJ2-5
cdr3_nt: TGTGCCAGCAGCCCGGGACTAGGAGAGACCCAGTACTTC
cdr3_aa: CASSPGLGETQYF

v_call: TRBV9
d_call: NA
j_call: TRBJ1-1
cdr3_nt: TGTGCCAGCAGCTCAGTGGGGGGGGTCAACACTGAAGCTTTCTTT
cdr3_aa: CASSSVGGVNTEAFF

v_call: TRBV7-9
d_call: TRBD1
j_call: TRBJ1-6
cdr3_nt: TGTGCCAGCGGACAGGGGGAATCCTATAATTCACCCCTCCACTTT
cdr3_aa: CASGQGESYNSPLHF

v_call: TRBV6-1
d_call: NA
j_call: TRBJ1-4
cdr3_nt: TGTGCCAGCTGGGGTAGGGGTGAAAAACTGTTTTTT
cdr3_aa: CASWGRGEKLFF

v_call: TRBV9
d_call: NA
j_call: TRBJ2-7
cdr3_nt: TGTGCCAGCAGCCCGCTAAGGCTAGGTGGCGAGCAGTACTTC
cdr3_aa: CASSPLRLGGEQYF

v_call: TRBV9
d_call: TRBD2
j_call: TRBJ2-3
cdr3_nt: TGTGCCAGCAGCGTAGACGGAGCGGGAGTACGAGATACGCAGTATTTT
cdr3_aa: CASSVDGAGVRDTQYF

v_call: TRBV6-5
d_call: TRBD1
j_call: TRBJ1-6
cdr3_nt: TGTGCCAGCAGTTACTCGGGACAGGGTAGGGTAACACCCCTCCACTTT
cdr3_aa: CASSYSGQGRVTPLHF

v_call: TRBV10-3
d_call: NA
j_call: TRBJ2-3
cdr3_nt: TGTGCCATCACGGCAGGGGGGACAGATACGCAGTATTTT
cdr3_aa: CAITAGGTDTQYF

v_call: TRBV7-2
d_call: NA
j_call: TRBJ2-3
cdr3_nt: TGTGCCAGCAGCTTATCTAGAATTAGCACAGATACGCAGTATTTT
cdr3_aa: CASSLSRISTDTQYF

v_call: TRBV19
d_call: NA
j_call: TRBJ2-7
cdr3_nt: TGTGCCAGTAGTATAGTAGCTGACCCTTCCGCCTACGAGCAGTACTTC
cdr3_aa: CASSIVADPSAYEQYF

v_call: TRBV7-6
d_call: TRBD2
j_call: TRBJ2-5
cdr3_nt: TGTGCCAGCAGCCCGGGGACTAACCAAGAGACCCAGTACTTC
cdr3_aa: CASSPGTNQETQYF

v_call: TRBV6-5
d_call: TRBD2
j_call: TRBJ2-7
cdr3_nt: TGTGCCAGCAGTTACACGACTAGCGGGAGCTACGAGCAGTACTTC
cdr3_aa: CASSYTTSGSYEQYF

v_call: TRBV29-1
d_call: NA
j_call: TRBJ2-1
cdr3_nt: TGCAGCGTTGATAGTGGCTACGAGGACGGGGGGCTTGGGCAGTTCTTC
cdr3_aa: CSVDSGYEDGGLGQFF